One sample yielded the 21 T cell receptor beta chains listed below, sequenced in a study of lymphopenia after photon versus proton radiotherapy (dated by TCRdb to the late 2010s). The library was produced with the immunoSEQ multiplex PCR assay. Entries here come from immuneACCESS through TCRdb and include only in-frame sequences with V and J called. Some clones fail to appear in such tables; in the studies checked, an unresolved V gene covers under half of the shortfall, and the cause of the remainder is unknown. Within this sample are nearly 25,000 clones, with about 84% of them counted one time only. The ten largest clones represent 20% to 25% of the sample. The source was peripheral blood, collected from a patient treated with proton-based radiotherapy. These receptor sequences come from a woman in her 70s with pancreatic cancer.

The gene calls are TRBV18 and TRBJ2-3, with unresolved D. Per germline, CDR1 KGHSH and CDR2 LQKENI. The V and J ends lost 2 bases and 5 bases respectively, with 8 bases between them. CDR3 length equals 13 residues. The CDR3 DNA reads as TGTGCCAGCTCACCAGGGGTTCAAGATACGCAGTATTTT. This translates into CASSPGVQDTQYF.

The chain carries TRBV5-4 and TRBJ1-1; D gene ambiguous. The CDR3 spans 14 residues. Germline loops: CDR1 SGHNT, CDR2 YYREEE (reference sequence). V was shortened by 2 bases and J by 1 base, with 9 bases between the two germline ends. Written as DNA, the CDR3 is TGTGCCAGCAGCTTAAGTTACAGGAACACTGAAGCTTTCTTT. Translated, it gives CASSLSYRNTEAFF.

V gene TRBV5-4 combines with J gene TRBJ2-1; 7 nucleotides match TRBD1. Trimming at V came to 5 bases and at J to 2 bases, leaving 7 bases not matched to a gene. CDR1 is SGHNT, CDR2 YYREEE, per germline (reference sequence). CDR3 size: 15 residues. CDR3 loop: CASRGQTGPYNEQFF. Written as DNA, the CDR3 is TGTGCCAGCAGGGGGCAGACAGGGCCCTACAATGAGCAGTTCTTC.

The chain couples TRBV5-1 to TRBJ2-1; TRBD2 agrees at 12 bases. The germline V gene encodes CDR1 SGHRS and CDR2 YFSETQ. This CDR3 is built from 17 residues. The trim removed 4 bases at V and 7 bases at J, leaving 12 bases unmatched. CDR3 sequence: CASSPSPQLAGGNEQFF. The CDR3 DNA is TGCGCCAGCAGCCCCTCACCCCAACTAGCGGGAGGAAATGAGCAGTTCTTC.

The V call is TRBV5-4, the J call TRBJ2-7; 9 nucleotides match TRBD1. The germline V gene encodes CDR1 SGHNT and CDR2 YYREEE (reference sequence). The CDR3 covers 14 residues. Trimming at V came to 3 bases and at J to 6 bases, leaving 7 bases not matched to a gene. Written as DNA, the CDR3 is TGTGCCAGCAGCTCCCGGGACAGGGACGGCGAGCAGTACTTC. Its protein is CASSSRDRDGEQYF.

The genes are TRBV9 and TRBJ2-1; 10 bases agree with TRBD2. Looked up from germline, CDR1 is SGDLS and CDR2 is YYNGEE. After removal of 4 bases from V and 7 bases from J, the junction contained 11 bases not matched to a gene. The CDR3 is made up of 16 amino acids. Here the CDR3 DNA reads TGTGCCAGCAGCCCCGGCCTAGCGGGAGTGGCAAATGAGCAGTTCTTC. Its translation is CASSPGLAGVANEQFF.

J is TRBJ2-6 and V is TRBV13; D call uncertain. The ends were cut back, 6 bases at V and 0 bases at J, with 12 bases in the middle. CDR1 PRHDT and CDR2 FYEKMQ come from the germline V gene (reference sequence). The CDR3 sequence is 16 residues long. CDR3 protein: CASRREENSGANVLTF. For the CDR3, the DNA is TGTGCCAGCAGACGCGAAGAAAACTCTGGGGCCAACGTCCTGACTTTC.

The rearrangement links TRBV4-3 to TRBJ2-2; tentative D call: TRBD1 (6 bases). The CDR3 sequence is 13 residues long. Germline V gives CDR1 LGHNA, CDR2 YSLEER. V dropped 6 bases and J dropped 6 bases, with 11 bases sitting between them. The CDR3 loop is CASSYRDPGELFF. Here the CDR3 DNA reads TGCGCCAGCAGTTACAGGGACCCCGGGGAGCTGTTTTTT.

The genes are TRBV4-3 and TRBJ2-2; D is undetermined. Germline loops: CDR1 LGHNA, CDR2 YSLEER. Trimming shortened V by 0 bases and J by 7 bases, and 12 bases separated the two germline ends. The CDR3 extends over 15 amino acids. CDR3 region: CASSQERRWFGELFF. The CDR3 nucleotides read TGCGCCAGCAGCCAAGAGAGGCGATGGTTCGGGGAGCTGTTTTTT.

In its sample, this clone was seen a few times. The genes are TRBV30 and TRBJ2-2; no clear D gene. V lost 2 bases and J 6 bases, leaving 7 bases between the germline ends. Germline V gives CDR1 GTSNPN, CDR2 SVGIG (reference sequence). The CDR3 has 12 residues. The CDR3 loop reads CAWSLRPGELFF. The DNA of the CDR3 is TGTGCCTGGAGTCTCAGGCCCGGGGAGCTGTTTTTT.

The chain is built from TRBV30 and TRBJ2-5, with 8 bases fitting TRBD1. Looked up from germline, CDR1 is GTSNPN and CDR2 is SVGIG (reference sequence). The CDR3 length is 15 residues. V shed 3 bases, J shed 4 bases, and the junction held 10 bases outside the gene matches. CDR3: CAWSPPRRGRETQYF. The CDR3 region has the DNA TGTGCCTGGAGCCCCCCCCGCAGGGGGCGAGAGACCCAGTACTTC.

The chain has TRBV11-3 and TRBJ2-5; D possibly corresponds to TRBD2 (6 bases). Germline CDR1 reads SGHNT; CDR2 reads YENEEA. The CDR3 loop spans 15 amino acids. The germline V and J ends were trimmed by 6 bases and 1 base, with 15 bases remaining between them. CDR3 in amino acids: CASRSGLGSQETQYF. For the CDR3, the DNA is TGTGCCAGCAGGAGCGGGTTGGGTTCCCAAGAGACCCAGTACTTC.

About this clone itself: One end of the junction varies from germline; a read error may be responsible. The chain links TRBV20-1 to TRBJ1-2, with D hard to call. Looked up from germline, CDR1 is DFQATT and CDR2 is SNEGSKA (reference sequence). There are 11 residues in the CDR3. CDR3 in DNA: TGCAGTGCGAGTTCTAATTATGGCTACACCTTC. Translating it yields CSASSNYGYTF.

This chain uses TRBV7-2 with TRBJ2-3; D ambiguous. Germline V gives CDR1 SGHTA, CDR2 FQGNSA. CDR3 size: 11 residues. Trimming took 3 bases from V and 2 from J, leaving 0 bases between them. CDR3 bases: TGTGCCAGCAGCTTCACAGATACGCAGTATTTT. Amino acid sequence: CASSFTDTQYF.

This clone was detected only once. The rearrangement links TRBV7-6 to TRBJ2-5; TRBD1 might be the D (6 bases). Trimming took off 8 bases at V and 5 bases at J, with 15 bases between the two ends. This CDR3 region has 13 residues. Germline-derived CDR1 and CDR2 are SGHVS and FNYEAQ. The CDR3 bases are TGTGCCAGCGGAAACAGGGCTCCGGAGACCCAGTACTTC. The encoded protein is CASGNRAPETQYF.

The chain carries TRBV15 and TRBJ2-7; tentative D call: TRBD1 (6 bases). The germline V gene has CDR1 LNHNV and CDR2 YYDKDF (reference sequence). The CDR3 runs 15 residues. The V end lost 0 bases, the J end lost 3 bases, and 12 bases lay between the germline ends. CDR3 bases: TGTGCCACCAGCAGAGATCATGGGGGCAACTACGAGCAGTACTTC. Encoded protein: CATSRDHGGNYEQYF.

This chain uses TRBV27 with TRBJ2-1; 12 bases match TRBD2. V lost 7 bases to trimming and J lost 4 bases; unmatched junction nucleotides: 5. Germline V gene data show CDR1 as MNHEY and CDR2 as SMNVEV (reference sequence). The CDR3 consists of 15 residues. CDR3 amino acids: CASNRGTSGYNEQFF. The CDR3 DNA reads as TGTGCCAGCAATAGAGGGACTAGCGGGTACAATGAGCAGTTCTTC.

The chain has TRBV6-1 and TRBJ2-7; the match to TRBD2 covers 9 bases. Germline CDR1 is MNHNS and CDR2 is SASEGT. Germline trimming cut 4 bases from V and 2 bases from J; bases unmatched to any gene: 3. The CDR3 runs 14 residues. CDR3 region: CASSVSSGTYEQYF. The CDR3 region has the DNA TGTGCCAGCAGTGTTTCTAGCGGGACCTACGAGCAGTACTTC.

The gene calls are TRBV18 and TRBJ1-1; 9 bases map to TRBD1. Germline V CDR1 and CDR2: KGHSH, LQKENI. V lost 4 bases and J lost 5; bases outside the gene matches: 8. The length of the CDR3 is 15 residues. DNA for the CDR3: TGTGCCAGCTCACGGGGACAGGGCAGGGAGACTGAAGCTTTCTTT. The encoded protein is CASSRGQGRETEAFF.

The J gene is TRBJ2-3, the V gene TRBV9; D unresolved. This CDR3 contains 16 residues. Germline V gene lookup returns CDR1 SGDLS and CDR2 YYNGEE. V shed 3 bases and J shed 6 bases, with 20 bases lying between them. CDR3 residues: CASSAHSGRREDTQYF. CDR3 in DNA: TGTGCCAGCAGCGCGCACTCCGGGCGCCGCGAGGATACGCAGTATTTT.

The table lists this clone with a few counts. The rearrangement links TRBV2 to TRBJ1-6, with TRBD1 matching over 7 bases. After removal of 7 bases from V and 7 bases from J, the junction contained 13 bases not matched to a gene. This CDR3 has 16 amino acids. Germline loops: CDR1 SNHLY, CDR2 FYNNEI. This CDR3 is CASTGPLGTANSPLHF. CDR3 sequence (DNA): TGTGCCAGCACGGGTCCGCTCGGGACAGCCAATTCACCCCTCCACTTT. Looking up the rest from reference TRBV2 and TRBJ1-6 gives the full variable domain: EPEVTQTPSHQVTQMGQEVILRCVPISNHLYFYWYRQILGQKVEFLVSFYNNEISEKSEIFDDQFSVERPDGSNFTLKIRSTKLEDSAMYFCASTGPLGTANSPLHFGNGTRLTVT.